This T cell receptor (beta chain) is from a study of human T cells and chemical hapten exposure (dated by TCRdb to the early 2020s). Concerning the study at large: For sensitization, 2% DPC in acetone was applied to a 2 cm by 2 cm area of upper inner arm skin. Patients additionally received weekly therapeutic DPC doses to the scalp throughout the approximately 24-week study period. Patch testing on the upper back used Finn chambers containing 0.01% DPC, with scoring done after 6 days according to International Contact Dermatitis Research Group standards. The mostly female patient cohort included alopecia areata with under or over 50% scalp involvement, alopecia totalis and alopecia universalis. Libraries were combined into a pool for sequencing, and differences in TCR yield between samples came mainly from small differences in library volumes within the pool. Peripheral blood TCR repertoire changes were tracked in vivo in alopecia patients during primary and secondary sensitization to the hapten diphenylcyclopropenone (DPC). Blood samples were taken from patients before sensitization (week 0) and then at 2, 6 and about 24 weeks after DPC sensitization. For TCR sequencing, blood came from some 31 alopecia patients at anywhere from one to four time points (pre-sensitization, 2, 6 and 24 weeks). Study-level results and caveats: Repeated subsampling changed both the strength of the expansion versus patch-test correlation and the threshold at which that correlation became significant. Alopecia, a presumed autoimmune disease, was present in all patients, so the immune response of the patients might differ from that of healthy individuals. Expanded TCRs formed significantly more large CDR3 similarity clusters than pre-sensitization or healthy control sets, consistent with antigen-driven responses. The number of PT1 expanded TCRs positively correlated with patch test score, significant at thresholds 8, 16 and 32 but not 4. No change with DPC sensitization was found in the number of TCRs above 1 in 1000 frequency, and no evidence of global repertoire structure alterations was found.

The library was generated by RACE. TCRdb shows the sequencer as NextSeq 500. During library preparation, unique molecular identifiers were attached to individual cDNA molecules so that TCRs could be counted quantitatively and reproducibly. Each blood RNA sample was used to sequence both TCR alpha and TCR beta chains. The published analysis was carried out like this. The median number of TCRs per sample was around 96,000, ranging from roughly 23,224 to 690,600. V, J and CDR3 annotation of the TCR reads was performed with the Decombinator software suite. For the PS versus PT1 abundance plots, all samples were subsampled to the same number of TCRs (28,000). TCRs were defined as expanded if absent before sensitization and observed at least eight times at the 2-week time point. The raw public reads went through TCRdb reprocessing: fastp at Q25, MiXCR clone calling, in-frame beta chains kept. Records with the same CDR3 protein are collapsed into one entry carrying the most frequent genes and DNA. In this record, the V and J calls reflect TCRdb's handling and not the investigators' own analysis. Present in this sample are 350,000 to 400,000 distinct CDR3 sequences, approximately 5.1% of which were seen just once. The top ten clones comprise 2.6% of the sample.

Notes on this clonotype: The specificity of this receptor is unknown. Base qualities were left out, and no much larger clone turns up one base away.

What this sample's time point label stands for: pre-sensitization, week 0. Sample treatment or condition, as interpreted from the label and publication: therapeutic diphenylcyclopropenone sensitization with weekly scalp DPC. At every patch-test visit, the blood draw took place before the patch test was put on. Patients were eligible if aged 18 to 70, diagnosed with alopecia and judged suitable for DPC therapy, and pregnant patients were excluded. Total RNA was extracted from unfractionated whole blood that had been collected in Tempus Blood RNA tubes. Specimen: whole blood, collected in connection with sensitization to the hapten diphenylcyclopropenone (DPC). This sequence was found in a woman between 45 and 60 years old with alopecia areata. Some clones in this sample may be carry-over from other donors' samples.

Here the CDR3 is given as CASSYGTGVLETQYF. Here is the DNA: TGTGCCAGCAGTTACGGGACAGGGGTACTAGAGACCCAGTACTTC. The chain is encoded by TRBV6-5 joined to TRBJ2-5; 10 nucleotides in the junction match TRBD1. For CDR1 and CDR2, the germline V gene lists MNHEY and SVGAGI. V ends up 2 bases short and J 4 bases short, with an unmatched junction base count of 4. Spanning cysteine to phenylalanine, the CDR3 consists of 15 amino acids. The read is trimmed to its CDR3 DNA, 45 bases read in frame from base 1.